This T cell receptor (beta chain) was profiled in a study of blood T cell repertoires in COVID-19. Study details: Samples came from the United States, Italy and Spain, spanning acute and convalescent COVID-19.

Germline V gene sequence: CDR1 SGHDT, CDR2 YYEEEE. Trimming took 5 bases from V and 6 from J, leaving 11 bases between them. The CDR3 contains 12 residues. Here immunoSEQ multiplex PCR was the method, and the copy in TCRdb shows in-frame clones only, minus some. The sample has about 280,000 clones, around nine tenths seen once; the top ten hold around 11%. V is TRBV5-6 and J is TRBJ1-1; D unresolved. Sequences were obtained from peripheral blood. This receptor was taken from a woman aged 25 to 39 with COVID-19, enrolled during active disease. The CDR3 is CASSLVRSEAFF. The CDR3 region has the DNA TGTGCCAGCAGTCTGGTGAGGTCTGAAGCTTTCTTT.